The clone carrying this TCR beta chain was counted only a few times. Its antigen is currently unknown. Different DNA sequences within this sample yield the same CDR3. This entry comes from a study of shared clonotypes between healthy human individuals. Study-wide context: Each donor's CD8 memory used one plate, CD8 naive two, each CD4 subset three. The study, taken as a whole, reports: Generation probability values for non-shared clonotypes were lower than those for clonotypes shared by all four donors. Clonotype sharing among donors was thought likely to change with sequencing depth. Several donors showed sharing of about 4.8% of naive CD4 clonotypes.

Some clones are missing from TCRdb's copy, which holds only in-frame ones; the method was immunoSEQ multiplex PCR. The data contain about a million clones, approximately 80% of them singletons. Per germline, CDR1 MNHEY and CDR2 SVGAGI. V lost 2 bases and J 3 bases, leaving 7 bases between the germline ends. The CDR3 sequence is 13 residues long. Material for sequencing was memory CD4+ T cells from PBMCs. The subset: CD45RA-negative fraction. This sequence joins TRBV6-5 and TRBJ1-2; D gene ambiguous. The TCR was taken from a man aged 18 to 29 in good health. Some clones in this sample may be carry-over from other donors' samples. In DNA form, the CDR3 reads TGTGCCAGCAGTTACACGGGAGACTATGGCTACACCTTC. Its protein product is CASSYTGDYGYTF.